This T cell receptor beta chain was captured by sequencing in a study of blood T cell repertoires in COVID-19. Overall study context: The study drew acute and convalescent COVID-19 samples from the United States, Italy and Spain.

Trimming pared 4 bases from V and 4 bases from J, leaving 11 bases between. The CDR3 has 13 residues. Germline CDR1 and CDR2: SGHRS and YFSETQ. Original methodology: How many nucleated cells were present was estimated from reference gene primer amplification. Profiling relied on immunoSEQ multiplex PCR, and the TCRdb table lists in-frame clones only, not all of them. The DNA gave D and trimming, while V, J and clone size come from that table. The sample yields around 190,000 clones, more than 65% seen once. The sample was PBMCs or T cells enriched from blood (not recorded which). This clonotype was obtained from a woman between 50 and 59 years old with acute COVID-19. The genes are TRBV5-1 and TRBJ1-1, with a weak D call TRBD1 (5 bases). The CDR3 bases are TGCGCCAGCAGCCGTGCGGGGGGCACTGAAGCTTTCTTT. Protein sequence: CASSRAGGTEAFF.